This is a list of T cell receptor beta chains from one sample in a study of shared clonotypes between healthy human individuals. Using immunoSEQ multiplex PCR, the repertoire was profiled, and TCRdb retains in-frame clones only, with some absent. The data hold around 1 million clones, with approximately 76% observed a single time. Sequences were obtained from memory CD4+ T cells sorted from blood. Source of these receptors: a man younger than 35 in good health. Each CDR3 is given with its conserved first and last residue. A D gene is named only where the DNA matches it firmly. Clone size, where shown, is once, few, many, or a class for clones that have expanded.

abundance	v_gene	d_gene	len	j_gene	CDR3aa	CDR3nt
.	TRBV11-2	TRBD1	17	TRBJ2-1	CASSSRGGQGAYNEQFF	TGTGCCAGCAGCTCCCGAGGAGGACAGGGAGCCTACAATGAGCAGTTCTTC
.	TRBV10-2	.	14	TRBJ2-5	CASSAYLGEGAQYF	TGCGCCAGCAGTGCTTACCTCGGGGAAGGGGCCCAGTACTTC
.	TRBV18	.	17	TRBJ2-2	CASSPRPDASNTGELFF	TGTGCCAGCTCACCAAGACCGGACGCTTCGAACACCGGGGAGCTGTTTTTT
.	TRBV15	TRBD1	14	TRBJ1-1	CATSRGAGQEDAFF	TGTGCCACCAGCAGAGGTGCAGGACAGGAGGACGCTTTCTTT
.	TRBV11-2	.	13	TRBJ2-7	CASSWGGTYEQYF	TGTGCCAGCTCCTGGGGAGGAACCTACGAGCAGTACTTC
.	TRBV29-1	.	12	TRBJ2-1	CSVVSGRTSKFF	TGCAGCGTTGTGAGTGGGAGAACTAGTAAGTTCTTC
.	TRBV4-2	TRBD2	17	TRBJ2-7	CASSPEQGTSGTYEQYF	TGTGCCAGCAGCCCCGAACAAGGGACTAGCGGGACCTACGAGCAGTACTTC
few	TRBV6-1	TRBD1	15	TRBJ2-3	CASSVEGALSDTQYF	TGTGCCAGCAGTGTTGAGGGGGCCCTATCAGATACGCAGTATTTT
.	TRBV30	TRBD1	13	TRBJ1-2	CAWDRGRDYGYTF	TGTGCCTGGGACAGGGGGCGCGACTATGGCTACACCTTC
.	TRBV18	TRBD2	19	TRBJ2-7	CASSPPHRAAGGPSYEQYF	TGTGCCAGCTCACCACCGCATCGGGCAGCGGGAGGCCCCTCCTACGAGCAGTACTTC
few	TRBV5-6	.	16	TRBJ1-5	CASSTKGSTWSQPQHF	TGTGCCAGCAGCACAAAGGGATCTACCTGGAGTCAGCCCCAGCATTTT
.	TRBV29-1	.	13	TRBJ2-3	CSFLGDLTDTQYF	TGCAGTTTCTTGGGGGACCTCACAGATACGCAGTATTTT
.	TRBV6-6	.	16	TRBJ1-2	CASRTRTAASNYGYTF	TGTGCCAGCAGGACACGCACAGCCGCTTCTAACTATGGCTACACCTTC
.	TRBV9	.	15	TRBJ1-3	CASSVDSFSGNTIYF	TGTGCCAGCAGCGTAGACAGTTTCTCTGGAAACACCATATATTTT
.	TRBV10-1	TRBD2	15	TRBJ2-3	CASSVTSGASDTQYF	TGCGCCAGCAGTGTAACTAGCGGGGCCTCAGATACGCAGTATTTT
.	TRBV6-1	TRBD1	15	TRBJ1-3	CASSPRTGKGNTIYF	TGTGCCAGCAGTCCACGGACAGGGAAAGGAAACACCATATATTTT
.	TRBV18	.	15	TRBJ1-4	CASSQGGKKNEKLFF	TGTGCCAGCTCACAAGGAGGAAAGAAGAATGAAAAACTGTTTTTT
once	TRBV19	.	14	TRBJ1-2	CASSIDSPAGGYTF	TGTGCCAGTAGTATAGATTCTCCCGCAGGTGGCTACACCTTC
.	TRBV30	.	15	TRBJ1-5	CAWSVTDLGNQPQHF	TGTGCCTGGAGTGTGACTGATCTTGGCAATCAGCCCCAGCATTTT
.	TRBV6-1	.	14	TRBJ1-5	CASSVVGSHQPQHF	TGTGCCAGCAGTGTAGTAGGGAGCCATCAGCCCCAGCATTTT
many	TRBV7-8	.	15	TRBJ2-3	CASSLVRLSTDTQYF	TGTGCCAGCAGCTTAGTCCGACTCAGCACAGATACGCAGTATTTT
.	TRBV5-4	.	14	TRBJ2-1	CASSLEGHYNEQFF	TGTGCCAGCAGCTTGGAGGGGCACTACAATGAGCAGTTCTTC
.	TRBV14	.	17	TRBJ2-3	CASSQEKRYGGTDTQYF	TGTGCCAGCAGCCAAGAAAAAAGGTACGGAGGCACAGATACGCAGTATTTT
few	TRBV6-6	TRBD1	14	TRBJ1-1	CASSYGAGGYEAFF	TGTGCCAGCAGTTACGGGGCAGGGGGATATGAAGCTTTCTTT
many	TRBV14	.	14	TRBJ1-6	CASSAGIPNSPLHF	TGTGCCAGCAGCGCCGGGATACCAAATTCACCCCTCCACTTT
.	TRBV29-1	.	15	TRBJ1-1	CSVEEAARMNTEAFF	TGCAGCGTTGAGGAGGCAGCACGGATGAACACTGAAGCTTTCTTT
.	TRBV2	TRBD1	16	TRBJ1-6	CASSARQGLGNSPLHF	TGTGCCAGCAGTGCCCGACAGGGGCTAGGGAATTCACCCCTCCACTTT
once	TRBV9	.	14	TRBJ1-1	CASSWGTGNTEAFF	TGTGCCAGCAGCTGGGGGACGGGGAACACTGAAGCTTTCTTT
.	TRBV5-4	TRBD2	15	TRBJ2-7	CASSPIGGSSYEQYF	TGTGCCAGCAGCCCCATCGGGGGGAGCTCCTACGAGCAGTACTTC
.	TRBV28	.	15	TRBJ2-7	CASSLARAGTYEQYF	TGTGCCAGCAGTTTAGCCCGGGCGGGGACCTACGAGCAGTACTTC
.	TRBV5-1	.	13	TRBJ1-2	CASSSGPGDGYTF	TGCGCCAGCAGCTCCGGGCCGGGGGACGGCTACACCTTC
few	TRBV5-1	.	16	TRBJ2-2	CASSYNRDSNTGELFF	TGCGCCAGCAGTTACAACAGGGACTCTAACACCGGGGAGCTGTTTTTT
.	TRBV28	.	12	TRBJ2-7	CASSLNGYEQYF	TGTGCCAGCAGTTTGAATGGATACGAGCAGTACTTC
.	TRBV15	.	14	TRBJ1-6	CATSRATDNSPLHF	TGTGCCACCAGCAGAGCGACAGATAATTCACCCCTCCACTTT
many	TRBV20-1	.	11	TRBJ1-2	CSAAQGGGYTF	TGCAGTGCTGCACAGGGCGGAGGCTACACCTTC
.	TRBV7-2	TRBD1	14	TRBJ2-7	CASSLGTGIYEQYF	TGTGCCAGCAGCTTAGGGACAGGGATATACGAGCAGTACTTC
.	TRBV21-1	.	20	TRBJ2-7	CASSIEIGLAGVTPSYEQYF	TGTGCCAGCAGCATTGAGATCGGACTAGCGGGAGTTACCCCTTCCTACGAGCAGTACTTC
many	TRBV4-3	.	12	TRBJ2-7	CASSRRDREQYF	TGCGCCAGCAGCCGGAGAGATAGAGAGCAGTACTTC
.	TRBV5-6	.	13	TRBJ2-7	CASSLGDAYEQYF	TGTGCCAGCAGCTTAGGGGATGCCTACGAGCAGTACTTC
.	TRBV9	.	16	TRBJ2-3	CASSDSSGGGTYTQYF	TGTGCCAGCAGCGACTCTAGCGGAGGGGGGACATATACGCAGTATTTT
.	TRBV6-4	.	13	TRBJ2-1	CATQGQLGNEQFF	TGTGCCACCCAAGGGCAGCTGGGGAATGAGCAGTTCTTC
.	TRBV30	TRBD2	15	TRBJ2-5	CAWERLSGYQETQYF	TGTGCCTGGGAACGACTTAGCGGGTACCAAGAGACCCAGTACTTC
.	TRBV18	.	16	TRBJ1-2	CASSPPGATGGYGYTF	TGTGCCAGCTCACCACCAGGAGCGACGGGAGGGTATGGCTACACCTTC
once	TRBV19	.	13	TRBJ1-5	CASDSNSNQPQHF	TGTGCCAGTGACAGTAATAGCAATCAGCCCCAGCATTTT
.	TRBV7-2	.	15	TRBJ2-5	CASSLVGRVEETQYF	TGTGCCAGCAGCTTAGTGGGGCGGGTTGAGGAGACCCAGTACTTC
.	TRBV5-1	TRBD1	16	TRBJ2-7	CASSPDGTGGVYEQYF	TGCGCCAGCAGCCCCGACGGGACAGGGGGCGTCTACGAGCAGTACTTC
.	TRBV7-8	.	14	TRBJ2-5	CASSPRAQGETQYF	TGTGCCAGCAGCCCTAGGGCACAGGGAGAGACCCAGTACTTC
few	TRBV30	.	12	TRBJ2-7	CAWSVSPYEQYF	TGTGCCTGGAGTGTAAGCCCCTACGAGCAGTACTTC
.	TRBV19	.	14	TRBJ2-7	CASSREDSSYEQYF	TGTGCCAGTAGTAGAGAGGACAGCTCCTACGAGCAGTACTTC
once	TRBV2	.	12	TRBJ1-2	CASSSGVRGYTF	TGTGCCAGCAGCTCAGGGGTTCGTGGCTACACCTTC
.	TRBV18	.	15	TRBJ1-5	CASSPGAQSNQPQHF	TGTGCCAGCTCACCAGGGGCCCAAAGCAATCAGCCCCAGCATTTT
.	TRBV7-3	TRBD1	16	TRBJ2-1	CASSLLGQGAYNEQFF	TGTGCCAGCAGCTTACTGGGACAGGGAGCGTACAATGAGCAGTTCTTC
.	TRBV7-9	.	13	TRBJ1-3	CASSPYAGNTIYF	TGTGCCAGCAGCCCCTATGCTGGAAACACCATATATTTT
.	TRBV6-5	.	14	TRBJ2-7	CASSLTRGSYEQYF	TGTGCCAGCAGCCTAACAAGGGGTTCCTACGAGCAGTACTTC
.	TRBV4-1	TRBD2	16	TRBJ2-3	CASSPTLVAGGDTQYF	TGCGCCAGCAGCCCAACCTTAGTGGCGGGAGGAGATACGCAGTATTTT
few	TRBV10-3	TRBD2	14	TRBJ2-7	CAITLTSGRYEQYF	TGTGCCATCACCCTGACTAGCGGGAGGTACGAGCAGTACTTC
.	TRBV6-5	.	14	TRBJ2-5	CASSFRGGGETQYF	TGTGCCAGCAGTTTCAGGGGTGGAGGGGAGACCCAGTACTTC